This passage covers 7 T cell receptor beta chains from one sample sequenced in a study of cytomegalovirus exposure and HLA in healthy donors. The PCR employed 60 Vbeta primers together with 13 Jbeta primers. Method: immunoSEQ multiplex PCR; TCRdb's copy keeps in-frame clones and lacks some. The sample shows about 230,000 clones, about 85% of them seen only once. The sample was PBMCs. The receptors were gathered from a girl aged 2 to 10 in good health and CMV-seronegative.

This chain's CDR3 is CASTEGGGGNTIYF. Here the CDR3 DNA reads TGTGCCAGCACCGAGGGGGGGGGTGGAAACACCATATATTTT. This chain uses TRBV6-1 with TRBJ1-3; possibly TRBD1 for D (6 bases). Germline V lookup: CDR1 MNHNS, CDR2 SASEGT. The CDR3 sequence is 14 residues long. The V end was cut by 7 bases, the J end by 3 bases, with 13 bases between.

Turning to this clone: The CDR3 does not close with the conserved phenylalanine or tryptophan, likely indicating a read error. This sequence joins TRBV6-5 and TRBJ2-2; 8 nucleotides agree with TRBD1. Looked up from germline, CDR1 is MNHEY and CDR2 is SVGAGI. V shed 6 bases and J 2 bases; nucleotides not matched to a gene: 5. The CDR3 covers 15 residues. CDR3 residues: CASRSAGGNTGELFL. The DNA for the CDR3 is TGTGCCAGCAGATCTGCAGGGGGCAACACCGGGGAGCTGTTTCTT.

The genes are TRBV6-1 and TRBJ2-5; D remains unclear. The germline CDR1 and CDR2 sequences are MNHNS and SASEGT. Trimming stripped 2 bases from V and 1 base from J, with 14 bases between. This CDR3 has 16 amino acids. Written as DNA, the CDR3 is TGTGCCAGCAGTGAAATGGCAGTACTACCCCAAGAGACCCAGTACTTC. Encoded protein: CASSEMAVLPQETQYF.

The rearrangement joins TRBV7-2 to TRBJ2-7; D is unclear. Trimming removed 5 bases at V and 3 bases at J, with 8 bases between. CDR3 size: 12 residues. CDR1 SGHTA and CDR2 FQGNSA come from the germline V gene. The CDR3 nucleotides are TGTGCCAGCAGCCCCAACTTCTACGAGCAGTACTTC. This codes for CASSPNFYEQYF.

This chain connects TRBV4-1 to TRBJ1-5, with D possibly TRBD1 on 6 matching bases. Trimming took 2 bases from V and 5 from J, leaving 16 bases between them. The CDR3 extends over 16 amino acids. The V gene's germline CDR1 is MGHRA and CDR2 YSYEKL. The CDR3 DNA follows: TGCGCCAGCAGCCAAAACTGGGGGCAGAGCGATCAGCCCCAGCATTTT. It encodes CASSQNWGQSDQPQHF.

Details on this clone: The sample holds other DNA sequences that translate to the same CDR3. J is TRBJ2-1 and V is TRBV5-1, with 15 bases that match TRBD2. The J segment lost 7 bases and the V segment lost 4 bases, leaving 3 bases of the junction unmatched. The length of the CDR3 is 15 residues. Germline V CDR1 and CDR2: SGHRS, YFSETQ. The CDR3 sequence is CASSAGLAGGNEQFF. For the CDR3, the DNA is TGCGCCAGCAGCGCGGGACTAGCGGGGGGAAATGAGCAGTTCTTC.

The chain has TRBV7-2 and TRBJ2-5; D is ambiguous. The CDR3 is made up of 14 amino acids. Trimming took 2 bases from V and 3 from J, leaving 10 bases between them. The germline V gene encodes CDR1 SGHTA and CDR2 FQGNSA. In DNA, the CDR3 is TGTGCCAGCAGCTTATCCCAGGTGGAAGAGACCCAGTACTTC. Residues: CASSLSQVEETQYF. Full variable domain (outside the CDR3, taken from reference TRBV7-2 and TRBJ2-5): GAGVSQSPSNKVTEKGKDVELRCDPISGHTALYWYRQSLGQGLEFLIYFQGNSAPDKSGLPSDRFSAERTGGSVSTLTIQRTQQEDSAVYLCASSLSQVEETQYFGPGTRLLVL.